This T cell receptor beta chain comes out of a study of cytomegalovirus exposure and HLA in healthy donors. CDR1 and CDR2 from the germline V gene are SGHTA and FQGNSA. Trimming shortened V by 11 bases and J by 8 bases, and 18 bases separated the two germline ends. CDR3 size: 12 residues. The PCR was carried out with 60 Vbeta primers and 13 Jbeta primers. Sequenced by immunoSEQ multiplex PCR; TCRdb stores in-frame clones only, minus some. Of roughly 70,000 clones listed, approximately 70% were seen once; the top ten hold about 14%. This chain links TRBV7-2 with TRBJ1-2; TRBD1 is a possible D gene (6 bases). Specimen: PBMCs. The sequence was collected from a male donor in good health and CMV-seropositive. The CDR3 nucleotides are TGTGCCGGGGGGGGGCTAGAGTGGGGCTACACCTTC. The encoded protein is CAGGGLEWGYTF.